Each of the 10 T cell receptor beta chains below was sequenced from the same sample in a study of blood T cell repertoires in COVID-19 (TCRdb year 2020). The library was prepared using the immunoSEQ multiplex PCR assay. Not all clones reach the TCRdb copy of this immuneACCESS table, which keeps in-frame sequences only. Checked studies attribute under half of the gap to unresolved V genes and leave the rest unexplained. This sample lists some 220,000 clones; 75% to 85% were detected once. Of the sample, roughly 1.2% is held by the ten largest clones. The sequenced material came from peripheral blood. These receptors all come from a young woman with COVID-19, enrolled during active disease.

The chain has TRBV9 and TRBJ2-5, with 9 bases that match TRBD2. CDR3 length: 16 amino acids. V lost 0 bases, J lost 4 bases, and 7 bases stayed unmatched. Germline V CDR1 and CDR2: SGDLS, YYNGEE. CDR3 in DNA: TGTGCCAGCAGCGTAGCGGGCGGGGGGGCCTTAGAGACCCAGTACTTC. This codes for CASSVAGGGALETQYF.

The chain is built from TRBV19 and TRBJ2-7; TRBD1 aligns across 11 bases. CDR1 and CDR2 from the germline V gene are LNHDA and SQIVND (reference sequence). J lost 4 bases, V lost 6 bases, and 11 bases had no gene match. This CDR3 region has 16 residues. For the CDR3, the DNA is TGTGCCAGTAGCAGAACAGGGACAGGGGGAACGTACGAGCAGTACTTC. Encoded protein: CASSRTGTGGTYEQYF.

V and J are TRBV4-3 and TRBJ2-3; 10 nucleotides align to TRBD1. The germline gives CDR1 LGHNA, CDR2 YSLEER. The V gene end was trimmed by 2 bases and the J gene end by 1 base; junction bases not matched to a gene: 3. The CDR3 runs to 16 residues. As DNA, the CDR3 is TGCGCCAGCAGCCAATCGGGGACAGGGGGCACAGATACGCAGTATTTT. It yields the protein CASSQSGTGGTDTQYF.

The chain carries TRBV6-1 and TRBJ2-3; D is possibly TRBD1 (6 bases). The V gene lost 4 bases and the J gene lost 2 bases, with 22 bases spanning the gap. This CDR3 spans 18 amino acids. Germline V gene sequence: CDR1 MNHNS, CDR2 SASEGT. The CDR3 is CASSGDRKPLQITDTQYF. The CDR3 coding sequence is TGTGCCAGCAGTGGAGACAGGAAACCTTTACAAATCACAGATACGCAGTATTTT.

The chain recombines TRBV7-2 with TRBJ2-2, with a possible D match to TRBD2 (6 bases). Germline CDR1 and CDR2: SGHTA and FQGNSA. Trimming removed 5 bases at V and 9 bases at J, with 13 bases between. The CDR3 contains 13 residues. In DNA form, the CDR3 reads TGTGCCAGCAGCCAAGAGGAGGGAAGGGAGCTGTTTTTT. This gives the protein CASSQEEGRELFF.

V gene TRBV12-3 or TRBV12-4 combines with J gene TRBJ2-5; 11 bases match TRBD2. The CDR3 has 13 residues. The V gene end was trimmed by 6 bases and the J gene end by 6 bases; junction bases not matched to a gene: 3. The CDR3 nucleotides are TGTGCCAGCAGCCCTAGCGGGAGGAAGACCCAGTACTTC. Translation gives CASSPSGRKTQYF.

This chain uses TRBV5-1 with TRBJ1-1, with D unresolved. CDR1 SGHRS and CDR2 YFSETQ come from the germline V gene. V lost 3 bases and J lost 5, with 17 bases in between. CDR3 length equals 15 residues. CDR3 DNA: TGCGCCAGCAGCTCGGTAGAATCTCCGGGAACTGAAGCTTTCTTT. Its protein product is CASSSVESPGTEAFF.

The gene calls are TRBV5-5 and TRBJ2-1, with 8 bases fitting TRBD2. Germline trimming cut 0 bases from V and 7 bases from J; bases unmatched to any gene: 6. This CDR3 region has 15 residues. Germline CDR1 reads SGHKS; CDR2 reads YYEKEE (reference sequence). The CDR3 is CASSLVAGMRNEQFF. In DNA form, the CDR3 reads TGTGCCAGCAGCTTGGTAGCGGGGATGCGGAATGAGCAGTTCTTC.

In its sample, this clone was seen once. The genes are TRBV11-3 and TRBJ2-1, with unresolved D. The V and J ends lost 5 bases and 2 bases respectively, with 7 bases between them. The CDR3 length is 13 residues. CDR1 is SGHNT, CDR2 YENEEA, per germline. Here the CDR3 DNA reads TGTGCCAGCAGCACTCAGGCCTACAATGAGCAGTTCTTC. Translated: CASSTQAYNEQFF.

This sequence joins TRBV30 and TRBJ1-4; TRBD1 agrees at 9 bases. With V trimmed by 2 bases and J by 11 bases, 9 bases remained unmatched. From germline, CDR1 is GTSNPN and CDR2 SVGIG (reference sequence). The CDR3 length is 14 residues. Here the CDR3 reads CAWSTTGGSGKLFF. The CDR3 nucleotides are TGTGCCTGGAGTACGACAGGGGGGAGCGGGAAACTGTTTTTT.